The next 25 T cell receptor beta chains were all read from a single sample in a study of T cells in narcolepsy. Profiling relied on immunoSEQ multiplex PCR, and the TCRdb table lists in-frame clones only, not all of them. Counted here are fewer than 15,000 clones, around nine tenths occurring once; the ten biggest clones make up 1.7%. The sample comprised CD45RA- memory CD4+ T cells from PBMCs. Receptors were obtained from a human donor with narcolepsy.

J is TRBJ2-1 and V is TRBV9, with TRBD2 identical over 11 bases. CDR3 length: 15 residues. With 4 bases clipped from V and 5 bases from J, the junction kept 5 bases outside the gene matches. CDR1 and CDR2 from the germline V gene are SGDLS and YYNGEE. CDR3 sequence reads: CASSIGTSGNNEQFF. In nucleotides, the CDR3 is TGTGCCAGCAGCATAGGGACTAGCGGAAACAATGAGCAGTTCTTC.

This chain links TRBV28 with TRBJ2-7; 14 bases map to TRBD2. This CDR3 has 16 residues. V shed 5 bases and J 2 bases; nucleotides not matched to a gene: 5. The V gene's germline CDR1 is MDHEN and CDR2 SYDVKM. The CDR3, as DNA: TGTGCCAGCAGTCCACGGACTAGCGGGAGGACCTACGAGCAGTACTTC. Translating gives CASSPRTSGRTYEQYF.

CDR3 sequence (DNA): TGTGCCAGCAGTTACTCAAGAGACATACCCTACGAGCAGTACTTC. Protein: CASSYSRDIPYEQYF. The chain employs TRBV6-5 and TRBJ2-7; D unclear. The V gene lost 0 bases and the J gene lost 2 bases, with 11 bases spanning the gap. This CDR3 has 15 amino acids. Germline CDR1 reads MNHEY; CDR2 reads SVGAGI.

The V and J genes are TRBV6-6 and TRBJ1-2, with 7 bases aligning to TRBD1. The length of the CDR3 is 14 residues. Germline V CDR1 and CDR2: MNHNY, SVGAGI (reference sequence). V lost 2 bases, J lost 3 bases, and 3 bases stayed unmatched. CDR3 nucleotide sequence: TGTGCCAGCAGTTACGGCAGGGGGGACTATGGCTACACCTTC. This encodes CASSYGRGDYGYTF.

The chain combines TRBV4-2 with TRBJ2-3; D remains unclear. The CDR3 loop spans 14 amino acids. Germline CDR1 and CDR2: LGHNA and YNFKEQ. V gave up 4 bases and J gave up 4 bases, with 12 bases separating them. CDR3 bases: TGTGCCAGCAGCCGGAACGGCCAGGCAGATACGCAGTATTTT. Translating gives CASSRNGQADTQYF.

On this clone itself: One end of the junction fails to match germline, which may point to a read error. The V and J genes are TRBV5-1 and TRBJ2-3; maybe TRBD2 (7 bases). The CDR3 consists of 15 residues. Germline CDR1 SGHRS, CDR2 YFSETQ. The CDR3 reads CASSLNGGRIELSLF. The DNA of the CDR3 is TGCGCCAGCAGCTTGAACGGGGGGCGAATTGAATTATCGCTGTTT.

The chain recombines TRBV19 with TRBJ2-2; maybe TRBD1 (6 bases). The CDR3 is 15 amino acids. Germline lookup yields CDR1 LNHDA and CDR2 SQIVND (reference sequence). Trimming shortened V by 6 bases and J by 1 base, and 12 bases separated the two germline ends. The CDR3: CASRPGHLNTGELFF. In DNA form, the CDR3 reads TGTGCCAGTAGACCGGGACACCTGAACACCGGGGAGCTGTTTTTT.

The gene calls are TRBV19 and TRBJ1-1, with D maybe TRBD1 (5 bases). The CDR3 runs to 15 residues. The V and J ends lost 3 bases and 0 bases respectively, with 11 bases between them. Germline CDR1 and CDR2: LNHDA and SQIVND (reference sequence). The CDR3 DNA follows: TGTGCCAGTAGTATGGGACTCATCATGAACACTGAAGCTTTCTTT. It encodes CASSMGLIMNTEAFF.

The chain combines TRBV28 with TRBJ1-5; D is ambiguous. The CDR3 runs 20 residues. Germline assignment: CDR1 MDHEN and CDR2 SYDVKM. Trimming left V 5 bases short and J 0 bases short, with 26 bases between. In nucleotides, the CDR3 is TGTGCCAGCAGTCTATATTGGGAGGAGGGCCAAAGGTATAGCAATCAGCCCCAGCATTTT. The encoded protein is CASSLYWEEGQRYSNQPQHF.

The CDR3 loop reads CASSLDRVDQPQHF. CDR3 bases: TGTGCCAGCAGCCTGGACAGGGTTGATCAGCCCCAGCATTTT. The chain is built from TRBV5-5 and TRBJ1-5, with 8 nucleotides matching TRBD1. Trimming at V came to 4 bases and at J to 5 bases, leaving 5 bases not matched to a gene. The CDR3 length is 14 residues. The germline V gene encodes CDR1 SGHKS and CDR2 YYEKEE (reference sequence). Full variable domain (outside the CDR3, taken from reference TRBV5-5 and TRBJ1-5): DAGVTQSPTHLIKTRGQQVTLRCSPISGHKSVSWYQQVLGQGPQFIFQYYEKEERGRGNFPDRFSARQFPNYSSELNVNALLLGDSALYLCASSLDRVDQPQHFGDGTRLSIL.

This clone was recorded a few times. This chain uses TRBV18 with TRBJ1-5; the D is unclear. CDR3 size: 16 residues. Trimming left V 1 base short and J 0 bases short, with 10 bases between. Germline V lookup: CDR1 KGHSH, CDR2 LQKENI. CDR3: CASSPQNRDSNQPQHF. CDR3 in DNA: TGTGCCAGCTCACCACAGAACAGAGATAGCAATCAGCCCCAGCATTTT.

DNA of the CDR3: TGTGCCAGCAGGCCGACTAGCGGGAGTAGGGAGACCCAGTACTTC. This sequence encodes CASRPTSGSRETQYF. This chain links TRBV28 with TRBJ2-5, with 12 bases fitting TRBD2. Trimming removed 6 bases from V and 5 bases from J; junction bases left unmatched: 7. The CDR3 consists of 15 residues. The V gene's germline CDR1 is MDHEN and CDR2 SYDVKM.

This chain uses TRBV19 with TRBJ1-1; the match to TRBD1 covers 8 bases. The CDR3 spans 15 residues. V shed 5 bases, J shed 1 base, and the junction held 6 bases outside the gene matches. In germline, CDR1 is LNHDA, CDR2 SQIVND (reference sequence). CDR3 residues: CASSLTGAQNTEAFF. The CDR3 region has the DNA TGTGCCAGTAGTCTGACAGGGGCGCAGAACACTGAAGCTTTCTTT.

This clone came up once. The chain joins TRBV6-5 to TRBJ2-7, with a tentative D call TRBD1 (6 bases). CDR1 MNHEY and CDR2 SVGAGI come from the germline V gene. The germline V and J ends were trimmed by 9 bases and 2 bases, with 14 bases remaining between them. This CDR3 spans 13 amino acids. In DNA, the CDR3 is TGTGCCAGTGCACAGGGTTTGGCCTACGAGCAGTACTTC. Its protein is CASAQGLAYEQYF.

Here the CDR3 reads CAWSETGANYGYTF. CDR3 bases: TGTGCCTGGAGTGAGACAGGGGCTAACTATGGCTACACCTTC. V gene TRBV30 combines with J gene TRBJ1-2; 8 bases agree with TRBD1. The junction had 1 base not matched to a gene; V was cut back by 1 base and J by 0 bases. The CDR3 totals 14 residues. Looked up from germline, CDR1 is GTSNPN and CDR2 is SVGIG (reference sequence).

The CDR3, as DNA: TGTGCCAGCAGCCGACAATTCGCCTACGAGCAGTACTTC. Amino acid sequence: CASSRQFAYEQYF. The chain carries TRBV5-4 and TRBJ2-7; D unresolved. Germline loops: CDR1 SGHNT, CDR2 YYREEE (reference sequence). This CDR3 contains 13 residues. V was shortened by 4 bases and J by 2 bases, with 10 bases between the two germline ends. Using reference TRBV5-4 and TRBJ2-7 for the parts outside the CDR3, the full variable domain is ETGVTQSPTHLIKTRGQQVTLRCSSQSGHNTVSWYQQALGQGPQFIFQYYREEENGRGNFPPRFSGLQFPNYSSELNVNALELDDSALYLCASSRQFAYEQYFGPGTRLTVT.

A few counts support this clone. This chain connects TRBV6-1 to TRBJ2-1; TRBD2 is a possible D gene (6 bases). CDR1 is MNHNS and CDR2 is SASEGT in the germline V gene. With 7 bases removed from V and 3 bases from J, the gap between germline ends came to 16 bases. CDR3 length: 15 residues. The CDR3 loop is CASNMASDLYNEQFF. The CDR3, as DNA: TGTGCCAGCAATATGGCTAGCGACCTCTACAATGAGCAGTTCTTC.

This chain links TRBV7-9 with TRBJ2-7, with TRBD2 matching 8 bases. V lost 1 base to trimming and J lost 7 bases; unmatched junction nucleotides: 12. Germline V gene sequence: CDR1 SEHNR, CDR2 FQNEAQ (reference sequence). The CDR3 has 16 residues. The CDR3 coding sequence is TGTGCCAGCAGCTTAGTCGGGGTAGCGGGATTACGGGAGCAGTACTTC. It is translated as CASSLVGVAGLREQYF.

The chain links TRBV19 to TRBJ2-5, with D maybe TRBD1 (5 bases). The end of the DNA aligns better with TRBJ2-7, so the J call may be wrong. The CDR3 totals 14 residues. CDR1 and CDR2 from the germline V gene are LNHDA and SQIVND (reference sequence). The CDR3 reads CASSHHSQGSEQYF. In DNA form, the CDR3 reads TGTGCCAGTAGCCATCACTCTCAGGGATCCGAGCAGTACTTC.

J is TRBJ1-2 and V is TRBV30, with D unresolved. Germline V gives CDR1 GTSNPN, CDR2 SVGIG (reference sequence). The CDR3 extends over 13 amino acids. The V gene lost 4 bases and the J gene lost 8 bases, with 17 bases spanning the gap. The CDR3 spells CAWTPLAAGGYTF. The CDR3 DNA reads TGTGCCTGGACGCCTTTGGCGGCGGGAGGCTACACCTTC.

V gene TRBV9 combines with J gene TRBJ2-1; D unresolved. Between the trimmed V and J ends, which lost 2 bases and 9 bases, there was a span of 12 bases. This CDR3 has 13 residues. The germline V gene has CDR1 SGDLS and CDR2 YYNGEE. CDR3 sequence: CASSVDSSGEQFF. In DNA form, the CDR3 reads TGTGCCAGCAGCGTGGATAGCAGTGGTGAGCAGTTCTTC.

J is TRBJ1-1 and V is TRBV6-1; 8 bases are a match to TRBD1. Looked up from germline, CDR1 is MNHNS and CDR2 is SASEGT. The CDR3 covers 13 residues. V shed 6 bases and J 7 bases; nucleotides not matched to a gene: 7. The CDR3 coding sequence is TGTGCCAGCAGCGAGACAGGGGTGGGTGAAGCTTTCTTT. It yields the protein CASSETGVGEAFF.

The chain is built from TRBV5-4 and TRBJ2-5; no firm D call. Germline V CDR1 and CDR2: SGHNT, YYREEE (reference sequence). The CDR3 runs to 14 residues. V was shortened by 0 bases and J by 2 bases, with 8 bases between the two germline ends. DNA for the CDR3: TGTGCCAGCAGCTTGGCCCAGGCGCAAGAGACCCAGTACTTC. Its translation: CASSLAQAQETQYF.

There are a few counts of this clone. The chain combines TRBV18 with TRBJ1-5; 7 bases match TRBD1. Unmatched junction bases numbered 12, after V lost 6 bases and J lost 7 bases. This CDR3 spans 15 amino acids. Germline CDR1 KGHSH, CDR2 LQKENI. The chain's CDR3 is CASSPLPRGEQPQHF. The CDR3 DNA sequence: TGTGCCAGCTCCCCCCTGCCCAGGGGGGAACAGCCCCAGCATTTT.

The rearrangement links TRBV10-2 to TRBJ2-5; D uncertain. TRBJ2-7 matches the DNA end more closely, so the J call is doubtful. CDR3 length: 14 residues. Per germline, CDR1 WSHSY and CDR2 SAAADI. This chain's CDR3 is CASSDGQVPYEQYF. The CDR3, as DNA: TGCGCCAGCAGTGATGGCCAGGTCCCCTACGAGCAGTACTTC.